Listed below are T cell receptor beta chains from one sample, sequenced in a study of regulatory T cells in long-lasting Graves disease. TCRdb recomputed calls from the multiplex PCR reads with MiXCR, one row per CDR3 protein. This sample yields about 470,000 distinct CDR3 sequences, of which roughly 21% are seen a single time; less than 9% belongs to the top ten. Here the sequenced sample was peripheral blood mononuclear cells (PBMCs), taken when the disease was refractory, from a patient treated with antithyroid drugs. All receptors come from a female donor with Graves disease. The CDR3 runs from the conserved cysteine through the conserved F or W. Each record gives: CDR3 length, V gene, clone size, D gene, J gene, CDR3 protein, CDR3 DNA. A D gene is named only where the DNA matches it firmly. Size tells how often a clone was seen (once, few, many) or the class of an expanded clone, and some rows leave it out.

19,TRBV5-1,few,TRBD2,TRBJ2-2,CASSKKIPGLTANTGELFF,TGCGCCAGCAGCAAGAAAATACCGGGACTAACGGCGAACACCGGGGAGCTGTTTTTT
16,TRBV12-3/TRBV12-4,few,TRBD1,TRBJ1-2,CASSPDRGRGYYGYTF,TGTGCCAGCAGTCCTGACAGGGGGCGCGGATACTATGGCTACACCTTC
13,TRBV10-3,many,.,TRBJ2-7,CAISESVVYEQYF,TGTGCCATCAGTGAGTCTGTAGTTTACGAGCAGTACTTC
16,TRBV28,few,TRBD2,TRBJ2-5,CASSLRAGGGRGTQYF,TGTGCCAGCAGTTTAAGGGCGGGAGGGGGCCGGGGGACCCAGTACTTC
13,TRBV7-2,few,.,TRBJ1-2,CASSLMGLYGYTF,TGTGCCAGCAGCTTAATGGGTTTATATGGCTACACCTTC
14,TRBV5-6,.,.,TRBJ1-1,CASSLSGFNTEAFF,TGTGCCAGCAGCTTGAGCGGGTTTAACACTGAAGCTTTCTTT
15,TRBV14,.,.,TRBJ1-3,CASSDRHVSGNTIYF,TGTGCCAGCAGCGACCGCCATGTCTCTGGAAACACCATATATTTT
16,TRBV28,.,TRBD1,TRBJ1-5,CASSPTGAWGNQPQHF,TGTGCCAGCAGTCCCACAGGGGCTTGGGGCAATCAGCCCCAGCATTTT
17,TRBV28,few,TRBD1,TRBJ1-5,CASKVARGLYSNQPQHF,TGTGCCAGCAAGGTCGCCAGGGGGCTCTATAGCAATCAGCCCCAGCATTTT
14,TRBV27,.,.,TRBJ2-7,CASSLSAGGQYQYF,TGTGCCAGCAGTTTGTCCGCGGGGGGACAGTATCAGTACTTC
15,TRBV12-5,many,TRBD2,TRBJ2-5,CASGLFSGEVETQYF,TGTGCTAGTGGTTTGTTTAGCGGGGAGGTGGAGACCCAGTACTTC
13,TRBV28,few,.,TRBJ2-1,CASNFLGDNEQFF,TGTGCCAGCAATTTCCTTGGGGACAATGAGCAGTTCTTC
15,TRBV19,few,.,TRBJ1-2,CASRKDRLLDYGYTF,TGTGCCAGTAGGAAAGACAGACTCCTGGACTATGGCTACACCTTC
15,TRBV2,many,TRBD1,TRBJ1-2,CASSERGTANYGYTF,TGTGCCAGCAGTGAACGCGGGACAGCTAACTATGGCTACACCTTC
13,TRBV6-9,many,.,TRBJ1-5,CASSYGVTQPQHF,TGTGCCAGCAGTTATGGGGTCACTCAGCCCCAGCATTTT
16,TRBV4-1,few,.,TRBJ1-2,CASSQDGGGVNYGYTF,TGCGCCAGCAGCCAAGATGGAGGGGGAGTTAACTATGGCTACACCTTC
16,TRBV10-3,few,.,TRBJ1-4,CAISGAPADPNEKLFF,TGTGCCATCAGTGGGGCACCCGCTGATCCTAATGAAAAACTGTTTTTT
13,TRBV7-8,many,.,TRBJ1-5,CASSSMGIQPQHF,TGTGCCAGCAGCTCTATGGGGATCCAGCCCCAGCATTTT
17,TRBV20-1,many,.,TRBJ2-7,CSARVTEEATFSYEQYF,TGCAGTGCTAGAGTAACTGAGGAGGCTACCTTCTCCTACGAGCAGTACTTC
15,TRBV24-1,.,TRBD1,TRBJ2-3,CATSVQGAFADTQYF,TGTGCCACCAGTGTTCAGGGGGCATTTGCAGATACGCAGTATTTT
18,TRBV11-3,many,.,TRBJ2-5,CASSLVQGSLPWGETQYF,TGTGCCAGCAGCTTAGTTCAGGGTTCACTCCCGTGGGGGGAGACCCAGTACTTC
18,TRBV2,many,.,TRBJ2-6,CASSVRTDPSSGANVLTF,TGTGCCAGCAGTGTCCGGACAGACCCAAGCTCTGGGGCCAACGTCCTGACTTTC
14,TRBV5-6,.,.,TRBJ1-3,CASSRRTEGNTIYF,TGTGCCAGCAGCCGCCGGACAGAAGGAAACACCATATATTTT
15,TRBV5-5,.,.,TRBJ1-5,CASSLKPISNQPQHF,TGTGCCAGCAGCTTGAAACCTATTAGCAATCAGCCCCAGCATTTT
13,TRBV29-1,.,.,TRBJ1-5,CSVGEQPNQPQHF,TGCAGCGTGGGGGAACAGCCCAATCAGCCCCAGCATTTT
17,TRBV4-2,.,.,TRBJ1-4,CASSQDSERDIYEKLFF,TGTGCCAGCAGCCAAGATAGTGAGCGAGACATTTATGAAAAACTGTTTTTT
14,TRBV7-3,.,.,TRBJ2-3,CASSFSAGTDTQYF,TGTGCCAGCAGCTTTTCAGCAGGGACAGATACGCAGTATTTT
12,TRBV5-8,many,.,TRBJ1-1,CASSFRGPEAFF,TGTGCCAGCAGCTTCAGGGGCCCTGAAGCTTTCTTT
9,TRBV24-1,many,.,TRBJ1-1,CATNTEAFF,TGTGCCACTAACACTGAAGCTTTCTTT
13,TRBV29-1,.,.,TRBJ1-1,CGVPREGTGGAFF,TGCGGCGTCCCCAGGGAGGGAACGGGTGGGGCTTTCTTT
13,TRBV12-3/TRBV12-4,many,.,TRBJ1-2,CASSFRAGDGYTF,TGTGCCAGCAGTTTCCGGGCAGGCGATGGCTACACCTTC
14,TRBV28,many,.,TRBJ1-1,CASSSGAPNTEAFF,TGTGCCAGCAGCTCTGGGGCTCCGAACACTGAAGCTTTCTTT
17,TRBV4-1,.,TRBD2,TRBJ2-2,CASSQDPASGSPGELFF,TGCGCCAGCAGCCAAGATCCGGCTAGCGGGAGCCCCGGGGAGCTGTTTTTT
14,TRBV6-5,few,.,TRBJ1-4,CASSYSGSGEKLFF,TGTGCCAGCAGTTACAGTGGGTCCGGCGAAAAACTGTTTTTT
17,TRBV6-5,few,.,TRBJ2-6,CASSYSTVRSGANVLTF,TGTGCCAGCAGTTACTCCACCGTCAGGTCTGGGGCCAACGTCCTGACTTTC
15,TRBV11-2,.,.,TRBJ2-7,CASSLVGTPSYEQYF,TGTGCCAGCAGCTTAGTAGGGACTCCCTCCTACGAGCAGTACTTC
17,TRBV12-5,.,TRBD2,TRBJ2-2,CASGLYVAGANTGELFF,TGTGCTAGTGGTTTGTACGTAGCGGGGGCGAACACCGGGGAGCTGTTTTTT
16,TRBV6-9,few,TRBD2,TRBJ2-1,CASSYGLAGGANEQFF,TGTGCCAGCAGTTACGGGCTAGCGGGAGGAGCAAATGAGCAGTTCTTC
14,TRBV6-9,many,.,TRBJ1-2,CASSLGPVSYGYTF,TGTGCCAGCAGTTTGGGCCCCGTCTCCTATGGCTACACCTTC
13,TRBV7-2,few,.,TRBJ2-5,CASNPEDEETQYF,TGTGCCAGCAACCCAGAAGATGAAGAGACCCAGTACTTC
10,TRBV6-1,many,.,TRBJ1-2,CASSENGYTF,TGTGCCAGCAGTGAAAATGGCTACACCTTC
15,TRBV11-2,few,TRBD2,TRBJ2-7,CASSFIGPGGDEQYF,TGTGCCAGCAGCTTTATCGGCCCGGGGGGGGACGAGCAGTACTTC
14,TRBV27,.,TRBD2,TRBJ2-2,CASSPGGGDGELFF,TGTGCCAGCAGCCCGGGGGGAGGGGACGGGGAGCTGTTTTTT
13,TRBV28,many,.,TRBJ1-5,CASSFWGHQPQHF,TGTGCCAGCAGTTTCTGGGGTCATCAGCCCCAGCATTTT
19,TRBV7-2,.,TRBD1,TRBJ2-2,CASSFAKGWDRGFTGELFF,TGTGCCAGCAGCTTCGCCAAAGGATGGGACAGGGGATTCACCGGGGAGCTGTTTTTT
13,TRBV28,many,.,TRBJ1-1,CASRPLPGTEAFF,TGTGCCAGCAGGCCCTTGCCTGGGACTGAAGCTTTCTTT
19,TRBV6-5,.,TRBD2,TRBJ2-1,CASSYGPHLGAGDYNEQFF,TGTGCCAGCAGTTACGGGCCCCATCTAGGAGCGGGGGACTACAATGAGCAGTTCTTC
16,TRBV28,.,TRBD1,TRBJ2-2,CASTIGDRLNTGELFF,TGTGCCAGCACTATTGGGGACAGACTTAACACCGGGGAGCTGTTTTTT